These 26 T cell receptor beta chains were all obtained from the same sample, sequenced in a study of cytomegalovirus exposure and HLA in healthy donors. Researchers ran the PCR with 60 Vbeta and 13 Jbeta primers. Generated by immunoSEQ multiplex PCR, the TCRdb table keeps only in-frame clones and is missing some. The table has 150,000 to 200,000 clones, roughly 12% seen once. The sequenced sample consisted of PBMCs. Every receptor here comes from a man in his fifties or sixties in good health and CMV-seropositive.

This clone has only a few counts. The rearrangement joins TRBV4-2 to TRBJ1-2, with no clear D. CDR3 length: 13 amino acids. V lost 1 base to trimming and J lost 2 bases, with 5 bases between them. The germline V gene has CDR1 LGHNA and CDR2 YNFKEQ. The CDR3 DNA reads as TGTGCCAGCAGCCAAGCGGGGAACTATGGCTACACCTTC. This encodes CASSQAGNYGYTF.

V and J are TRBV7-9 and TRBJ2-7; 10 bases line up with TRBD2. This CDR3 has 16 amino acids. Germline CDR1 SEHNR, CDR2 FQNEAQ (reference sequence). Trimming took 5 bases from V and 3 from J; bases not matched to a gene: 10. DNA for the CDR3: TGTGCCAGCAGCCCCGGTGCTAGCGGGGGCCACTACGAGCAGTACTTC. It encodes CASSPGASGGHYEQYF.

The J gene is TRBJ1-6, the V gene TRBV4-2; possibly TRBD1 for D (5 bases). CDR3 size: 15 residues. Trimming cost V 0 bases and J 4 bases, with 7 bases left between them. Germline CDR1 is LGHNA and CDR2 is YNFKEQ. The CDR3 sequence is CASSQETAYNSPLHF. CDR3 DNA: TGTGCCAGCAGCCAAGAGACAGCGTATAATTCACCCCTCCACTTT.

This clone was recorded a few times. The CDR3: CASSLSLGTGASYGYTF. The CDR3 DNA follows: TGTGCCAGCAGTTTGTCCTTAGGGACAGGGGCGTCCTATGGCTACACCTTC. This rearrangement joins TRBV27 to TRBJ1-2; TRBD1 aligns across 10 bases. Looked up from germline, CDR1 is MNHEY and CDR2 is SMNVEV (reference sequence). V trimming: 3 bases; J trimming: 4 bases; junction bases outside the gene matches: 11. The CDR3 covers 17 residues.

The chain carries TRBV6-6 and TRBJ1-6, with 8 bases lining up with TRBD1. Germline trimming cut 6 bases from V and 6 bases from J; bases unmatched to any gene: 10. The CDR3 is 16 amino acids. Germline lookup yields CDR1 MNHNY and CDR2 SVGAGI (reference sequence). The CDR3 DNA follows: TGTGCCAGCAGGGACTTGTGGACAGGGTCTAATTCACCCCTCCACTTT. Translation gives CASRDLWTGSNSPLHF.

This clone has more than one count but fewer than ten. The chain uses TRBV19 and TRBJ2-7; 12 bases agree with TRBD1. CDR1 and CDR2 (germline): LNHDA, SQIVND (reference sequence). Trimming took 6 bases from V and 2 from J; bases not matched to a gene: 2. The CDR3 consists of 14 residues. This CDR3 reads CASSGTGGPYEQYF. DNA of the CDR3: TGTGCCAGTAGCGGGACAGGGGGCCCCTACGAGCAGTACTTC.

As DNA, the CDR3 is TGTGCCAGCAGTTACTCGGGGGGCTATAATTCACCCCTCCACTTT. Amino acid sequence: CASSYSGGYNSPLHF. This chain uses TRBV6-5 with TRBJ1-6, with a weak D call TRBD1 (5 bases). The CDR3 is made up of 15 amino acids. Germline V CDR1 and CDR2: MNHEY, SVGAGI. V was cut by 0 bases and J by 3 bases, with 6 bases left in between.

In regard to this clone: No DNA is shown, since the ends of the CDR3 on it are uncertain; the CDR3 is the one TCRdb lists. The chain carries TRBV27 and TRBJ2-5; the table names TRBD1, a call not compared with the DNA. CDR1 and CDR2 (germline): MNHEY, SMNVEV (reference sequence). The CDR3 totals 17 residues, both ends included. This CDR3 reads CASSSGTGISFLETQYF.

The chain uses TRBV5-4 and TRBJ2-4, with 8 positions matching TRBD1. The V gene end was trimmed by 4 bases and the J gene end by 6 bases; junction bases not matched to a gene: 6. The germline CDR1 and CDR2 sequences are SGHNT and YYREEE (reference sequence). CDR3 length: 14 residues. CDR3 DNA sequence: TGTGCCAGCAGCCTTCAGGGGGCCGGAAACATTCAGTACTTC. Translated: CASSLQGAGNIQYF.

This rearrangement joins TRBV10-2 to TRBJ2-3, with 8 positions matching TRBD1. The CDR3 sequence is 15 residues long. Trimming cost V 8 bases and J 1 base; bases outside gene matches: 8. Per the germline V gene, CDR1 is WSHSY and CDR2 is SAAADI. CDR3 residues: CASSRQGTGTDTQYF. The CDR3 DNA sequence: TGCGCCAGCTCGAGACAGGGGACGGGCACAGATACGCAGTATTTT.

This clone was observed a few times. The V and J genes are TRBV19 and TRBJ1-5; D perhaps matches TRBD1 (5 bases). V lost 5 bases, J lost 9 bases, and 8 bases lay in between. The CDR3 covers 11 residues. The germline gives CDR1 LNHDA, CDR2 SQIVND (reference sequence). The CDR3 bases are TGTGCCAGTAGTCTCCAGGGGCCCCAGCATTTT. Translating gives CASSLQGPQHF.

This clone was picked up a small number of times. This rearrangement joins TRBV10-1 to TRBJ2-1, with 7 bases identical to TRBD2. In germline, CDR1 is WNHNN, CDR2 SYGVQD (reference sequence). V lost 3 bases, J lost 5 bases, and 13 bases stayed unmatched. This CDR3 is 17 amino acids long. In nucleotides, the CDR3 is TGCGCCAGCAGTGAAGTAATTGGGCTGGGGAGGGACAATGAGCAGTTCTTC. Its translation is CASSEVIGLGRDNEQFF.

This clone was counted a single time. This is likely a read error, given that the CDR3 carries no conserved phenylalanine or tryptophan at its end. V and J are TRBV19 and TRBJ1-1; D unresolved. V was cut by 0 bases and J by 5 bases, with 10 bases left in between. Germline V CDR1 and CDR2: LNHDA, SQIVND (reference sequence). This CDR3 is built from 14 residues. This CDR3 is CASSIDDRGTEAFL. CDR3 nucleotide sequence: TGTGCCAGTAGTATAGATGATAGAGGAACTGAAGCTTTCTTG.

The V call is TRBV28, the J call TRBJ1-5, with D tentatively TRBD1 (5 bases). Trimming pared 6 bases from V and 7 bases from J, leaving 16 bases between. The CDR3 sequence is 14 residues long. Germline values: CDR1 MDHEN, CDR2 SYDVKM. Here the CDR3 DNA reads TGTGCCAGCAGCCTTGCGGGGGGTTGGCAGCCCCAGCATTTT. Its translation is CASSLAGGWQPQHF.

The chain employs TRBV29-1 and TRBJ2-3; 10 nucleotides line up with TRBD2. J lost 2 bases, V lost 6 bases, and 5 bases had no gene match. The CDR3 is made up of 14 amino acids. CDR1 SQVTM and CDR2 ANQGSEA come from the germline V gene. CDR3 sequence reads: CSVPTSGVTDTQYF. The CDR3 DNA reads as TGCAGCGTCCCTACTAGCGGGGTCACAGATACGCAGTATTTT.

This clone turned up a few times. The same CDR3 can be traced to other DNA sequences in this sample. The chain carries TRBV6-5 and TRBJ2-5, with TRBD1 matching 8 bases. CDR1 MNHEY and CDR2 SVGAGI come from the germline V gene. V was pared by 2 bases and J by 5 bases, with 7 bases of the junction left unmatched. The CDR3 is 15 residues long. The chain's CDR3 is CASSYRDRNSETQYF. CDR3 nucleotide sequence: TGTGCCAGCAGTTACCGGGACAGGAATTCTGAGACCCAGTACTTC.

The sample holds a few counts of this clone. V and J are TRBV7-9 and TRBJ2-7; D unclear. Germline V gene sequence: CDR1 SEHNR, CDR2 FQNEAQ (reference sequence). V lost 7 bases and J lost 6, with 16 bases in between. This CDR3 spans 13 amino acids. CDR3 DNA: TGTGCCAGCAACCAATTCCCTATGAGCGAGCAGTACTTC. Protein product: CASNQFPMSEQYF.

J is TRBJ2-2 and V is TRBV30, with D maybe TRBD1 (6 bases). This CDR3 contains 12 residues. Germline CDR1 reads GTSNPN; CDR2 reads SVGIG (reference sequence). V lost 6 bases and J lost 1, with 6 bases in between. The CDR3 here is CACRGNTGELFF. The DNA for the CDR3 is TGTGCCTGCAGGGGGAACACCGGGGAGCTGTTTTTT.

The V and J genes are TRBV4-2 and TRBJ2-5; the match to TRBD2 covers 8 bases. The junction had 21 bases not matched to a gene; V was cut back by 4 bases and J by 5 bases. This CDR3 has 19 residues. Per the germline V gene, CDR1 is LGHNA and CDR2 is YNFKEQ. For the CDR3, the DNA is TGTGCCAGCAGCCCACGACTCCCAGGACTAGCTGATCGGTCGGAGACCCAGTACTTC. Translating it yields CASSPRLPGLADRSETQYF.

V and J are TRBV29-1 and TRBJ2-5; TRBD2 is a possible D gene (7 bases). V was clipped by 6 bases and J by 5 bases, with 16 bases between them. Per germline, CDR1 SQVTM and CDR2 ANQGSEA. The CDR3 length is 13 residues. CDR3 region: CSVPGGGAETQYF. The DNA of the CDR3 is TGCAGCGTCCCTGGGGGGGGCGCGGAGACCCAGTACTTC.

This clone has a handful of counts. The chain couples TRBV5-1 to TRBJ1-4; tentatively, D is TRBD1 (5 bases). This CDR3 has 16 residues. Trimming shortened V by 4 bases and J by 0 bases, and 13 bases separated the two germline ends. Germline CDR1 and CDR2: SGHRS and YFSETQ. The chain's CDR3 is CASSLTATPTNEKLFF. The CDR3 DNA reads TGCGCCAGCAGCCTGACAGCTACTCCAACTAATGAAAAACTGTTTTTT.

This clone was seen a handful of times. The chain carries TRBV19 and TRBJ1-5, with D unresolved. The V gene lost 10 bases and the J gene lost 0 bases, with 25 bases spanning the gap. Germline CDR1 reads LNHDA; CDR2 reads SQIVND (reference sequence). The CDR3 contains 18 residues. The CDR3 reads CAIPQEKAIPSSNQPQHF. The CDR3 coding sequence is TGTGCCATACCCCAGGAAAAGGCTATTCCCTCTAGCAATCAGCCCCAGCATTTT.

The CDR3 DNA reads TGTGCCAGCAGCGTCGAGCGGGGGGGCCTTGGAGATACGCAGTATTTT. As protein: CASSVERGGLGDTQYF. The chain is built from TRBV9 and TRBJ2-3, with TRBD2 matching 10 bases. The CDR3 loop spans 16 amino acids. J gave up 5 bases and V 2 bases, and 8 bases lay outside the gene matches. Germline-derived CDR1 and CDR2 are SGDLS and YYNGEE.

The rearrangement joins TRBV10-2 to TRBJ1-1; D is uncertain. CDR1 is WSHSY, CDR2 SAAADI, per germline. The V gene lost 4 bases and the J gene lost 1 base, with 4 bases spanning the gap. The length of the CDR3 is 12 residues. The CDR3 region has the DNA TGCGCCAGCAGTGTCTGGAACACTGAAGCTTTCTTT. Translated, it gives CASSVWNTEAFF.

This clone showed up just a few times. The CDR3 region is CASSSPSSTDTQYF. In nucleotides, the CDR3 is TGTGCCAGCAGCTCCCCCTCGAGCACAGATACGCAGTATTTT. V gene TRBV13 combines with J gene TRBJ2-3; no reliable D call. Germline lookup yields CDR1 PRHDT and CDR2 FYEKMQ (reference sequence). Trimming removed 4 bases from V and 0 bases from J, with 8 bases in between. CDR3 length: 14 residues.

There are a few counts of this clone. CDR3 DNA: TGTGCCAGCAGAAAGGGCGGGGGGGGATCTTACGAGCAGTACTTC. Translated: CASRKGGGGSYEQYF. The rearrangement joins TRBV7-2 to TRBJ2-7, with 9 bases aligning to TRBD2. After removal of 6 bases from V and 4 bases from J, the junction contained 10 bases not matched to a gene. Germline-derived CDR1 and CDR2 are SGHTA and FQGNSA. The CDR3 totals 15 residues. Using reference TRBV7-2 and TRBJ2-7 for the parts outside the CDR3, the full variable domain is GAGVSQSPSNKVTEKGKDVELRCDPISGHTALYWYRQSLGQGLEFLIYFQGNSAPDKSGLPSDRFSAERTGGSVSTLTIQRTQQEDSAVYLCASRKGGGGSYEQYFGPGTRLTVT.